The 2 T cell receptor beta chains presented below share a single source sample, sequenced in a study of breast tumors, draining lymph nodes, adjacent tissues. MiXCR, applied by TCRdb to the multiplex PCR reads, yields one record per CDR3 protein. The table includes 190,000 or so distinct CDR3 sequences, approximately 33% detected once. Breast cancer patients provided tissue from their axillary draining lymph nodes. Input material: axillary lymph node tissue. All receptors come from a female donor with breast cancer. Some clones in this sample may be carry-over from other donors' samples.

V usage is TRBV7-9 and J usage is TRBJ2-5; TRBD2 matches at 7 bases. V dropped 2 bases and J dropped 4; count of bases not matched to a gene: 4. CDR1 is SEHNR and CDR2 is FQNEAQ in the germline V gene (reference sequence). This CDR3 spans 14 amino acids. In nucleotides, the CDR3 is TGTGCCAGCAGCTTAAGCGGGAAGGGAGAGACCCAGTACTTC. Amino acid sequence: CASSLSGKGETQYF.

This clonotype has more than one count but fewer than ten. A read error may explain this, as a much larger clone is one base away. The chain is built from TRBV11-2 and TRBJ1-6; D call uncertain. V was clipped by 2 bases and J by 12 bases, with 8 bases between them. This CDR3 contains 12 residues. Germline CDR1 SGHAT, CDR2 FQNNGV. CDR3 DNA: TGTGCCAGCAGCTTAAACAGCCTACCCCTCCACTTT. Encoded protein: CASSLNSLPLHF.